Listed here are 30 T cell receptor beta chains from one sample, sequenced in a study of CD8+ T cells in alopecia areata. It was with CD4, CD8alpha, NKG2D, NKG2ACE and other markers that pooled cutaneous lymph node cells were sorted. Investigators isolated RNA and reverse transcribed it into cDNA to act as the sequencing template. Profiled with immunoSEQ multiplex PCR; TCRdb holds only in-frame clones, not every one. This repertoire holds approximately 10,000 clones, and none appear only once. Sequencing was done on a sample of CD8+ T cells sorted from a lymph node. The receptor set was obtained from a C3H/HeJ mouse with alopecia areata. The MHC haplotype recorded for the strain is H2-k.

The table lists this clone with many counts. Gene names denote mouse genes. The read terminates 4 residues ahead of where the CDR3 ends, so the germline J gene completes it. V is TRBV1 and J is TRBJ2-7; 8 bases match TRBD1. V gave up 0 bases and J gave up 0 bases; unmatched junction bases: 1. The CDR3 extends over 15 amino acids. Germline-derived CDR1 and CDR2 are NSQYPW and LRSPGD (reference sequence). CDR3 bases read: TGCACCTGCAGTGCAGAGACAGGGGACTCCTAT. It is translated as CTCSAETGDSY. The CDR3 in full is CTCSAETGDSYEQYF.

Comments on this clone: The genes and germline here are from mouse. Partial CDR3 DNA: TGTGCCAGCGGTGATGGGACAGGGGATAATTCGCCC. Its protein is CASGDGTGDNSP. The full-length CDR3 reads as CASGDGTGDNSPLYF. The chain links TRBV13-2 to TRBJ1-6; TRBD1 aligns across 9 bases. Read data end 3 residues before the CDR3 end; the end is taken from the germline J gene. TRBJ1-6 is an ORF, with its function uncertain. J was trimmed by 5 bases and V by 0 bases; bases with no gene match: 0. The CDR3 is 15 amino acids. From germline, CDR1 is NNHNN and CDR2 SYGAGS (reference sequence).

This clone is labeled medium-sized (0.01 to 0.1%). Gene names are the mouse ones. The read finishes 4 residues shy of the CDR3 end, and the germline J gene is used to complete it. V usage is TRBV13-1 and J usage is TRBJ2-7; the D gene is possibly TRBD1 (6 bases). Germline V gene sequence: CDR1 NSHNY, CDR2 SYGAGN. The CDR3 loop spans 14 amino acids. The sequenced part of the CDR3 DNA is TGTGCCAGCAGTGATGCAATTGGGACAAAT. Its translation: CASSDAIGTN. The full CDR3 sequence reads CASSDAIGTNEQYF.

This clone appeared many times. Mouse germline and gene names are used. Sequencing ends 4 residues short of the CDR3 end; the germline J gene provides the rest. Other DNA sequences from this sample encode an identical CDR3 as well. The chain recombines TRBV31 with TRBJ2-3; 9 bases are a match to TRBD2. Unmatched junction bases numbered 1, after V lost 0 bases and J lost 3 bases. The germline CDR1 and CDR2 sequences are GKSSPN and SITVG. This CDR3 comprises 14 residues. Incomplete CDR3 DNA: TGTGCCTGGAGTCTGGGGACTGGGGCAGAA. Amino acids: CAWSLGTGAE. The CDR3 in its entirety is CAWSLGTGAETLYF.

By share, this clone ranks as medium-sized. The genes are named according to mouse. The covered CDR3 bases are TGTGCCAGCAGTGACCGGACAAAAAAAAACACA. Translation gives CASSDRTKKNT. The entire CDR3 is CASSDRTKKNTEVFF. The chain has TRBV13-3 and TRBJ1-1; TRBD1 might be the D (5 bases). Read data end 4 residues before the CDR3 end; the end is taken from the germline J gene. This CDR3 is 15 amino acids long. Germline CDR1 reads NNHDY; CDR2 reads SYVADS. Trimming took off 2 bases at V and 1 base at J, with 12 bases between the two ends.

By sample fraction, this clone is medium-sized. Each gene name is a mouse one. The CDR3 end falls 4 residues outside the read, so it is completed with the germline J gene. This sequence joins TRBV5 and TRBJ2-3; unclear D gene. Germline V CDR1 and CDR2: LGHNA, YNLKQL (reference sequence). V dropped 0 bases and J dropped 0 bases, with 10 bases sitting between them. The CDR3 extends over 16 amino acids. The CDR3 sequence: CASSQDAGTSAETLYF. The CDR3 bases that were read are TGTGCCAGCAGCCAAGACGCAGGAACTAGTGCAGAA.

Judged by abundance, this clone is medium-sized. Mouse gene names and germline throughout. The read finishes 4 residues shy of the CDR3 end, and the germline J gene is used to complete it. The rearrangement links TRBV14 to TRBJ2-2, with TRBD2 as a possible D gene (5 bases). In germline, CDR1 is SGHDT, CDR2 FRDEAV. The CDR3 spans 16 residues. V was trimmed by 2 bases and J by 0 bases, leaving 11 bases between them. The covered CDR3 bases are TGTGCCAGCAGTTTTGTTGGTGGGGCAAACACCGGG. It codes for CASSFVGGANTG. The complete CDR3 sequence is CASSFVGGANTGQLYF.

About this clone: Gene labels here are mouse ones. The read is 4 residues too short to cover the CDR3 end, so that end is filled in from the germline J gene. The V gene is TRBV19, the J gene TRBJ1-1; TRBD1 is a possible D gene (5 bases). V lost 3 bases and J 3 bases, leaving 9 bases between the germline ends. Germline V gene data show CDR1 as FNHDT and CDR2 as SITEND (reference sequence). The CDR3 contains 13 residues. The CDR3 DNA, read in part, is TGTGCCAGCAGTACTGGGACGGACACA. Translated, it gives CASSTGTDT. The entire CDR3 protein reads CASSTGTDTEVFF.

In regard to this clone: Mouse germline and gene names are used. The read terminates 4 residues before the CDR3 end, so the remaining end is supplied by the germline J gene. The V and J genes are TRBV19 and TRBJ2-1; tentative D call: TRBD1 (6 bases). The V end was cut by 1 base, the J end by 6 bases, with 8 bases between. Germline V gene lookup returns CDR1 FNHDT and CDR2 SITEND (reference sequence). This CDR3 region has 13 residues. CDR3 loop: CASSITGSAEQFF. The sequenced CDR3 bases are TGTGCCAGCAGTATAACAGGGAGTGCT.

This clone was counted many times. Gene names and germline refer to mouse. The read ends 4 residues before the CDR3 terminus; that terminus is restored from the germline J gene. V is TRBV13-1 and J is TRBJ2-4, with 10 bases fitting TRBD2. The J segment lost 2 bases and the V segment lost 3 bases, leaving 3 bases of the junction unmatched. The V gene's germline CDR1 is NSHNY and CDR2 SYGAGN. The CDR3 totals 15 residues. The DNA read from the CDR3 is TGTGCCAGCAGTGTCGGACTGGGGGCTCAAAAC. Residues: CASSVGLGAQN. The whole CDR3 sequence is CASSVGLGAQNTLYF.

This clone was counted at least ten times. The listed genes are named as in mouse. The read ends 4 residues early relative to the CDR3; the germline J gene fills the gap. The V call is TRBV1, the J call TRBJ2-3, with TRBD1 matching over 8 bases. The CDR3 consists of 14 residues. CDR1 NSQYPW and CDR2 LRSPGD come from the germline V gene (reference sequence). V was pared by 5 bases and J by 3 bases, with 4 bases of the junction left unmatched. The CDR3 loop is CTCSPRQGAETLYF. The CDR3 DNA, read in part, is TGCACCTGCAGTCCCAGACAGGGGGCAGAA.

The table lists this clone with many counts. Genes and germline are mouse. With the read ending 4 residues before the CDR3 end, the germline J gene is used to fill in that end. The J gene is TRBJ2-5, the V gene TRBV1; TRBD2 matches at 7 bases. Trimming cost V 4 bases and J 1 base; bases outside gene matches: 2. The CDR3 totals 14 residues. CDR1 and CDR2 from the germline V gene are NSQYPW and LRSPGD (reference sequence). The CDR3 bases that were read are TGCACCTGCAGTGAGACTGGGTACCAAGAC. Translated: CTCSETGYQD. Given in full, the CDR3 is CTCSETGYQDTQYF. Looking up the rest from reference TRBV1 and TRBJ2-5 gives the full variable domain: VTLLEQNPRWRLVPRGQAVNLRCILKNSQYPWMSWYQQDLQKQLQWLFTLRSPGDKEVKSLPGADYLATRVTDTELRLQVANMSQGRTLYCTCSETGYQDTQYFGPGTRLLVL.

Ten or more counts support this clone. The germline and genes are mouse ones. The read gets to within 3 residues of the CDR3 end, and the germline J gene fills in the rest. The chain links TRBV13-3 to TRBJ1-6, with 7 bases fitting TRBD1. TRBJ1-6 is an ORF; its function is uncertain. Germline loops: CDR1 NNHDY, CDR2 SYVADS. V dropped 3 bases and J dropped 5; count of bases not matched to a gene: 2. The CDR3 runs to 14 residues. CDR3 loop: CASSGQGDNSPLYF. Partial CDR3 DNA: TGTGCCAGCAGTGGGCAGGGGGATAATTCGCCC.

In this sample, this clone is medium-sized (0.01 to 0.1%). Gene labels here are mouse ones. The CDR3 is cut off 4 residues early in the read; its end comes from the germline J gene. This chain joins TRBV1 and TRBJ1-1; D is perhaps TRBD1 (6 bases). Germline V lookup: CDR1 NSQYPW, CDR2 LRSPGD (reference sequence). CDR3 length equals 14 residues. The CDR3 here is CTCSAEGGRREVFF. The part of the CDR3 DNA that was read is TGCACCTGCAGTGCAGAGGGGGGGCGACGA.

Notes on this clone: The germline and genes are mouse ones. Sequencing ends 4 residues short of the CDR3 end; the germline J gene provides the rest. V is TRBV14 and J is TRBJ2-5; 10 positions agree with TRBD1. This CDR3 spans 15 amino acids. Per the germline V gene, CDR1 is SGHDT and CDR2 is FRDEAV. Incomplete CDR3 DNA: TGTGCCAGCAGTTTCCCGGGGACAGGGGAAGAC. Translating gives CASSFPGTGED. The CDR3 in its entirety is CASSFPGTGEDTQYF.

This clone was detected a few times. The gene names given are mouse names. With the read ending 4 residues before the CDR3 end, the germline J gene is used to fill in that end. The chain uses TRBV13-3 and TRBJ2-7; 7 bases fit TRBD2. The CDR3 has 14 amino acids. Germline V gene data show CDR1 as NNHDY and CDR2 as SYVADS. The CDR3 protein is CASSAPGLTYEQYF. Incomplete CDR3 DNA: TGTGCCAGCAGTGCGCCGGGACTGACGTAT.

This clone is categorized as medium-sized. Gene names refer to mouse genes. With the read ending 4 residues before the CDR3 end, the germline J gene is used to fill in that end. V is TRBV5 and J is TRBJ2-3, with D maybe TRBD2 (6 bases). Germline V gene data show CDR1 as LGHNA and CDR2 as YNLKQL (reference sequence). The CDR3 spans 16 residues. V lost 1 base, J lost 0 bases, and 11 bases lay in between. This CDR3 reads CASSQGTGPSAETLYF. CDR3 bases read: TGTGCCAGCAGCCAAGGAACTGGGCCTAGTGCAGAA.

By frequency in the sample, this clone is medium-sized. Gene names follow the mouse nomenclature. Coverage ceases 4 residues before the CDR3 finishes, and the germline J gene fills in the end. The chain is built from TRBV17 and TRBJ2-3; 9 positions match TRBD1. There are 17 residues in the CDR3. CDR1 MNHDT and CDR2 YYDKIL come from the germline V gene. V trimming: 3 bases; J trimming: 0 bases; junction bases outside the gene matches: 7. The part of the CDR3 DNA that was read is TGTGCTAGCAGTAGTCCCGGGACAGGGAGCAGTGCAGAA. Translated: CASSSPGTGSSAE. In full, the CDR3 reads CASSSPGTGSSAETLYF.

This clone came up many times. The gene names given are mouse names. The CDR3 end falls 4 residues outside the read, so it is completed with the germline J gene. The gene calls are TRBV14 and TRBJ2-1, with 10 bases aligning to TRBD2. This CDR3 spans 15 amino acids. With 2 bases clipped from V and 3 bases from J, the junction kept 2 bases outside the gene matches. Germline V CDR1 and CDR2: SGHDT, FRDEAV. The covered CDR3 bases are TGTGCCAGCAGTTTAGCTGGGGGGGCCTATGCT. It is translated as CASSLAGGAYA. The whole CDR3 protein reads CASSLAGGAYAEQFF.

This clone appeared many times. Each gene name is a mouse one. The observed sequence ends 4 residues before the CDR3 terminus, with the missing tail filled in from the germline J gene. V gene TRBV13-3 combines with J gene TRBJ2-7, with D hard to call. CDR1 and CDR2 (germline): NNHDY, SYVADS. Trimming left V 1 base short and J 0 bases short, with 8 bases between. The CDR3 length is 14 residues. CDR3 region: CASSDLDLSYEQYF. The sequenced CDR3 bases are TGTGCCAGCAGTGATCTGGATCTCTCCTAT.

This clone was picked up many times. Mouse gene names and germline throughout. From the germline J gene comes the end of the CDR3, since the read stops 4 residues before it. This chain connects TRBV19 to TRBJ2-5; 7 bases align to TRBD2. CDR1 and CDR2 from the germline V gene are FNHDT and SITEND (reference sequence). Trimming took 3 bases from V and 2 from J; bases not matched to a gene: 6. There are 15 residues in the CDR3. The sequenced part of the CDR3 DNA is TGTGCCAGCAGTACCCCGGGACTGCTCCAAGAC. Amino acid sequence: CASSTPGLLQD. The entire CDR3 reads CASSTPGLLQDTQYF.

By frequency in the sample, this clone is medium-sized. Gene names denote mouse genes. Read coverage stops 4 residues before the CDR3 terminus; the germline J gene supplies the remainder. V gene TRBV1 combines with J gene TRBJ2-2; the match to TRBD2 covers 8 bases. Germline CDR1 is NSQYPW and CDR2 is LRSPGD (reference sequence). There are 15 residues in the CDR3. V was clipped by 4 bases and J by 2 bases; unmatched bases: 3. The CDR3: CTCSVDWANTGQLYF. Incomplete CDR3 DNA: TGCACCTGCAGTGTGGACTGGGCGAACACCGGG.

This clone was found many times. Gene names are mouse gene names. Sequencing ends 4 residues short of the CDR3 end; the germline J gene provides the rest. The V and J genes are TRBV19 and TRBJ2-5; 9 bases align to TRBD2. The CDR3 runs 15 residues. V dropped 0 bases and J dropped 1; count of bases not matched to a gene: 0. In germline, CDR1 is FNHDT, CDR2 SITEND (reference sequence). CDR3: CASSIDWGDQDTQYF. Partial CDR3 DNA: TGTGCCAGCAGTATAGACTGGGGGGACCAAGAC. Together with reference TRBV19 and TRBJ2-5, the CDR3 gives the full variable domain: GGIITQTPKFLIGQEGQKLTLKCQQNFNHDTMYWYRQDSGKGLRLIYYSITENDLQKGDLSEGYDASREKKSSFSLTVTSAQKNEMAVFLCASSIDWGDQDTQYFGPGTRLLVL.

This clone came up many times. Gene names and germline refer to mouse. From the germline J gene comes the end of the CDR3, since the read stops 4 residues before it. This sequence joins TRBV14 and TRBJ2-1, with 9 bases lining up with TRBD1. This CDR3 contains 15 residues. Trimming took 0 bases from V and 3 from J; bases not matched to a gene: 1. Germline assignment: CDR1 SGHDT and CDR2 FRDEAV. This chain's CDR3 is CASSFSGQGYAEQFF. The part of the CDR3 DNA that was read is TGTGCCAGCAGTTTCTCGGGACAGGGCTATGCT.

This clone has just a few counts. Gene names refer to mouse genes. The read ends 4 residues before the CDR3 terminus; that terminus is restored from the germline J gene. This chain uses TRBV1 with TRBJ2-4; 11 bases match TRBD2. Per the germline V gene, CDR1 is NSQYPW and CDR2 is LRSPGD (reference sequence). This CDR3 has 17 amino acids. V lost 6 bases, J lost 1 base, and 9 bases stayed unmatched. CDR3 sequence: CTCRALLGGRGQNTLYF. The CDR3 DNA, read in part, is TGCACCTGCAGAGCTTTACTGGGGGGGCGCGGTCAAAAC.

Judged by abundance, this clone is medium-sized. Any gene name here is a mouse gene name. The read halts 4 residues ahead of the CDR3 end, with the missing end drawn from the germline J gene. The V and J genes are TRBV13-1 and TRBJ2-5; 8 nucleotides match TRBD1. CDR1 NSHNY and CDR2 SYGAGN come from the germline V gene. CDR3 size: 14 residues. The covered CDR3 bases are TGTGCCAGCAGTCGGGACAGGAGGAAAGAC. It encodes CASSRDRRKD. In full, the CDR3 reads CASSRDRRKDTQYF.

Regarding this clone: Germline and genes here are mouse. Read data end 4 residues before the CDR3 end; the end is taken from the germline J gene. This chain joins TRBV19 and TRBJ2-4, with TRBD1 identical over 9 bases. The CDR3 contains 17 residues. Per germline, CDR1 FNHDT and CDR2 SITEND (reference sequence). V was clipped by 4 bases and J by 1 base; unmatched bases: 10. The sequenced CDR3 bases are TGTGCCAGCAGTCACGGACAGGGGAAGAATGGTCAAAAC. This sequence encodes CASSHGQGKNGQN. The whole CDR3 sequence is CASSHGQGKNGQNTLYF. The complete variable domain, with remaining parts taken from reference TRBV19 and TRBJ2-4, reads GGIITQTPKFLIGQEGQKLTLKCQQNFNHDTMYWYRQDSGKGLRLIYYSITENDLQKGDLSEGYDASREKKSSFSLTVTSAQKNEMAVFLCASSHGQGKNGQNTLYFGAGTRLSVL.

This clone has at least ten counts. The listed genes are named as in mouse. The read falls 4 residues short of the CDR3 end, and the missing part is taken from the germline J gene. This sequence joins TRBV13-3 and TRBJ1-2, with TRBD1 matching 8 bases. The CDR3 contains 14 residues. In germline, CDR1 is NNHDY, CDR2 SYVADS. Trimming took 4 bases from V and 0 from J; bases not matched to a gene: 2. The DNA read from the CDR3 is TGTGCCAGCAGTCTGGGACAGGCAAACTCC. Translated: CASSLGQANS. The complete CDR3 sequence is CASSLGQANSDYTF.

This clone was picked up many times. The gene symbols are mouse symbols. The CDR3 sequence is CASSYRDRGRSDYTF. The CDR3 DNA, read in part, is TGTGCCAGCAGCTACCGGGACAGGGGGCGCTCC. The chain couples TRBV13-3 to TRBJ1-2; TRBD1 matches at 12 bases. The sequenced fragment ends 4 residues before the CDR3 boundary, so the rest is inferred from the germline J gene. The CDR3 covers 15 residues. The trim removed 5 bases at V and 4 bases at J, leaving 6 bases unmatched. The germline CDR1 and CDR2 sequences are NNHDY and SYVADS.

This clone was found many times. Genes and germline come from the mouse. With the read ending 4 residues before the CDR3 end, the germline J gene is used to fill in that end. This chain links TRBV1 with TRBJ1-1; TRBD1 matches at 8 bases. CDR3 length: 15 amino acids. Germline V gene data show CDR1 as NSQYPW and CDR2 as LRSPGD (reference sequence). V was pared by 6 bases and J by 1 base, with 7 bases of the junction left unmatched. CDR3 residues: CTCRPGQGVNTEVFF. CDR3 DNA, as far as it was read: TGCACCTGCAGGCCAGGACAGGGAGTGAACACA.